These T cell receptor beta chains were read from a single sample in a study of cytomegalovirus exposure and HLA in healthy donors. Assay: immunoSEQ multiplex PCR; the TCRdb copy retains only in-frame clones and omits some. This sample has 120,000 or so clones, with 80% found just once. Sequencing was carried out using PBMCs. The receptors stem from a female donor in good health and CMV-seropositive. Each CDR3 is given with its conserved first and last residue. D genes are given only for firm matches. Only some rows state a clone size, as once, few, many or a class for expanded clones.

.	TRBV27	.	TRBJ2-5	TGTGCCAGCAGTTTATTTCAGGGGATGGGAGAGACCCAGTACTTC	CASSLFQGMGETQYF
.	TRBV10-3	.	TRBJ2-1	TGTGCCATAGGGCTGGTGGGGCACAATGAGCAGTTCTTC	CAIGLVGHNEQFF
TRBD1	TRBV5-8	.	TRBJ1-2	TGTGCCAGCAGCAGATTTACAGGGGACTATGGCTACACCTTC	CASSRFTGDYGYTF
.	TRBV30	.	TRBJ1-6	TGTGCCTGGAGTGTACCAGGGGAGGGAAATTCACCCCTCCACTTT	CAWSVPGEGNSPLHF
TRBD1	TRBV19	.	TRBJ1-1	TGTGCCAGTAGGTCCCGGGACAGGGAACGAGCTTTCTTT	CASRSRDRERAFF
TRBD1	TRBV9	.	TRBJ2-5	TGTGCCAGCAGCCGTCCGAGGGGGACAGCCCAAGAGACCCAGTACTTC	CASSRPRGTAQETQYF
.	TRBV19	.	TRBJ2-2	TGTGCCAGTAGTACCCCAGGCACCGGGGAGCTGTTTTTT	CASSTPGTGELFF
.	TRBV29-1	.	TRBJ2-7	TGCAGCGTTTACGAGGAGAGGTTCTACGAGCAGTACTTC	CSVYEERFYEQYF
.	TRBV20-1	few	TRBJ2-7	TGCAGTGCTAGAAGGGGGTACTTC	CSARRGYF
TRBD1	TRBV29-1	.	TRBJ2-7	TGCAGCGTGGCGCAGGGGGCAAGGGAGCAGTACTTC	CSVAQGAREQYF
TRBD1	TRBV4-3	.	TRBJ2-2	TGCGCCAGCAGCTCCCTCCGGGACAGGGGGTGGACCGGGGAGCTGTTTTTT	CASSSLRDRGWTGELFF
TRBD1	TRBV10-3	.	TRBJ1-4	TGTGCCATCAGTGAGTCCCGGACAGGGAAGAATGAAAAACTGTTTTTT	CAISESRTGKNEKLFF
TRBD1	TRBV5-4	.	TRBJ1-1	TGTGCCAGCAGCTCGGACAGGCTGAACACTGAAGCTTTCTTT	CASSSDRLNTEAFF
.	TRBV5-1	.	TRBJ1-4	TGCGCCAGCAGCTTGGATAGCCGGACAGAGAAACTGTTTTTT	CASSLDSRTEKLFF
TRBD2	TRBV2	.	TRBJ2-5	TGTGCCAGCAGTGGGGGACTAGCGGGAAAAGAGACCCAGTACTTC	CASSGGLAGKETQYF
TRBD1	TRBV6-5	.	TRBJ1-4	TGTGCCAGCAGTTACCAGGGGGCCTCTAATGAAAAACTGTTTTTT	CASSYQGASNEKLFF
TRBD1	TRBV6-6	.	TRBJ1-2	TGTGCCAGCAGTTACGGGCAGGGGGCGATCTATGGCTACACCTTC	CASSYGQGAIYGYTF
TRBD1	TRBV5-6	.	TRBJ1-1	TGTGCCAGCAGCCGGGACAGGGGTTCCACTGAAGCTTTCTTT	CASSRDRGSTEAFF
.	TRBV18	.	TRBJ2-7	TGTGCCAGCTCACCAGGGCAGGTCTACGAGCAGTACTTC	CASSPGQVYEQYF
TRBD1	TRBV18	.	TRBJ2-7	TGTGCCAGCTCGGCCGAGGGGGGACAGGGGGCCTACGAGCAGTACTTC	CASSAEGGQGAYEQYF
.	TRBV7-2	.	TRBJ1-5	TGTGCCAGCAGCCCGTACAATCAGCCCCAGCATTTT	CASSPYNQPQHF
TRBD2	TRBV18	.	TRBJ2-1	TGTGCCAGCTCCGAGGGACTAGCGGGGGGGCCTAATGAGCAGTTCTTC	CASSEGLAGGPNEQFF
.	TRBV6-5	few	TRBJ2-7	TGTGCCAGCAGTTACGGGGGGAGGTACGAGCAGTACTTC	CASSYGGRYEQYF
.	TRBV10-1	few	TRBJ1-1	TGCGCCAGCAGTGAGTCGGCGACAATGAACACTGAAGCTTTCTTT	CASSESATMNTEAFF
.	TRBV2	.	TRBJ2-7	TGTGCCAGCAGTGAACCCGTAGCCTACGAGCAGTACTTC	CASSEPVAYEQYF
TRBD1	TRBV7-3	once	TRBJ2-5	TGTGCCAGCAGCCAATCAGGGGGCCGAGAGACCCAGTACTTC	CASSQSGGRETQYF
.	TRBV7-9	few	TRBJ2-5	TGTGCCAGCAGCTTAGACTGGGAGGAGACCCAGTACTTC	CASSLDWEETQYF
.	TRBV7-9	once	TRBJ1-2	TGTGCCAGCAGCTTAGTACCCATATACAGTGGATATGGCTACACCTTC	CASSLVPIYSGYGYTF
.	TRBV21-1	.	TRBJ1-5	TGTGCCAGCAGCAAAGCCTCCTTCACGGGACAGTCCAATCAGCCCCAGCATTTT	CASSKASFTGQSNQPQHF
TRBD2	TRBV7-7	.	TRBJ2-3	TGTGCTAGCAGCCCCCAGCGGGGGGGGAATACGCAGTATTTT	CASSPQRGGNTQYF
.	TRBV6-5	.	TRBJ2-2	TGTGCCAGCAGATCCGGGACTGGCGGGGAGCTGTTTTTT	CASRSGTGGELFF
.	TRBV5-6	.	TRBJ1-1	TGTGCCAGCAGCTCACGCGGGGGGGGCATTGAAGCTTTCTTT	CASSSRGGGIEAFF
.	TRBV5-1	.	TRBJ2-7	TGCGCCAGCAGCTTGGGTAGTACGGATCCCCGCGGCGAGCAGTACTTC	CASSLGSTDPRGEQYF
.	TRBV7-9	few	TRBJ2-7	TGTGCCAGCAGCCCCCGGGAGAGCTCCTACGAGCAGTACTTC	CASSPRESSYEQYF
TRBD2	TRBV5-1	.	TRBJ2-3	TGCGCCAGCAGCCGATGGCCTAGCGGGGACACAGATACGCAGTATTTT	CASSRWPSGDTDTQYF
TRBD1	TRBV6-1	.	TRBJ1-2	TGTGCCAGCAGTGCAAACAGGGGAGGCTATGGCTACACCTTC	CASSANRGGYGYTF
.	TRBV14	.	TRBJ2-1	TGTGCCAGCAGCCCCCTAGCCTATGAGCAGTTCTTC	CASSPLAYEQFF
TRBD1	TRBV10-3	.	TRBJ2-1	TGTGCCATCCTCGGGCAGGGGGCAGATGAGCAGTTCTTC	CAILGQGADEQFF
.	TRBV25-1	.	TRBJ1-1	TGTGCCAGCCGGGGTTCGGGGGGGGTGACTGAAGCTTTCTTT	CASRGSGGVTEAFF
.	TRBV5-8	.	TRBJ1-4	TGTGCCAGCAGCTTGGGTGATCGGTCTGAAAAACTGTTTTTT	CASSLGDRSEKLFF
.	TRBV29-1	.	TRBJ2-2	TGCAGCGTCGCGGGGAGCTGGACCGGGGAGCTGTTTTTT	CSVAGSWTGELFF
TRBD1	TRBV7-9	.	TRBJ1-1	TGTGCCAGCAGCGTTACTATGACAGGGGCTACTGAAGCTTTCTTT	CASSVTMTGATEAFF
.	TRBV9	.	TRBJ1-4	TGTGCCAGCAGCGTACGGGAGGGGGAAAAACTGTTTTTT	CASSVREGEKLFF
TRBD1	TRBV19	.	TRBJ1-1	TGTGCCAGTAGTATCGGACAGGGATTTACTGAAGCTTTCTTT	CASSIGQGFTEAFF
.	TRBV29-1	few	TRBJ1-1	TGCAGCGTTGTAGTGAACACTGAAGCTTTCTTT	CSVVVNTEAFF
.	TRBV6-1	.	TRBJ1-3	TGTGCCAGCAGTCAGGTTGGAAACACCATATATTTT	CASSQVGNTIYF
.	TRBV27	.	TRBJ2-2	TGTGCCAGCAGTTTATCGTTCAGTCAAACCGGGGAGCTGTTTTTT	CASSLSFSQTGELFF
TRBD2	TRBV7-3	.	TRBJ2-3	TGTGCCAGCAGCTTGGGACTAGCGGGGCCCACAGATACGCAGTATTTT	CASSLGLAGPTDTQYF
.	TRBV27	.	TRBJ2-7	TGTGCCAGCAGTTTCGCCCCGTTCCTCGACACCCGTTACGAGCAGTACTTC	CASSFAPFLDTRYEQYF
.	TRBV28	.	TRBJ2-1	TGTGCCAGCAGTTTGGCACAGGGAGCGGGAGAGCAGTTCTTC	CASSLAQGAGEQFF
.	TRBV7-8	.	TRBJ2-5	TGTGCCAGCAGCCCGCGGACTATTGAAGAGACCCAGTACTTC	CASSPRTIEETQYF
TRBD1	TRBV25-1	.	TRBJ1-6	TGTGCCAGCAGTGGACAGGGTCCTTATAATTCACCCCTCCACTTT	CASSGQGPYNSPLHF
TRBD1	TRBV5-1	.	TRBJ1-1	TGCGCCAGCAGCTTGGGGGACAGGGCAAGCACTGAAGCTTTCTTT	CASSLGDRASTEAFF
TRBD1	TRBV10-3	.	TRBJ1-1	TGTGCCATCACTGTGGGACAGGGCGCTGGGTTGAACACTGAAGCTTTCTTT	CAITVGQGAGLNTEAFF
TRBD1	TRBV18	.	TRBJ1-1	TGTGCCAGCTCTCTAGGACAGGGGTCCTTGAACACTGAAGCTTTCTTT	CASSLGQGSLNTEAFF